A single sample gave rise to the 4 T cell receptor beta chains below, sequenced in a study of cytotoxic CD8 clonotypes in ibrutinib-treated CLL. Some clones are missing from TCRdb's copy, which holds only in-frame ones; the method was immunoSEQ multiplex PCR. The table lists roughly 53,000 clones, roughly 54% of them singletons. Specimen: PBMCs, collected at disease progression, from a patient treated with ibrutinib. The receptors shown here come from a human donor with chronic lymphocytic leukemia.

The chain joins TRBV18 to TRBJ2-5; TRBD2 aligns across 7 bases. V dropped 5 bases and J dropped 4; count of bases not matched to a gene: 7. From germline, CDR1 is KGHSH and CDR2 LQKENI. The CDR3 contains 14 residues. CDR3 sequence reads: CASSSSGYSETQYF. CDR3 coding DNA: TGTGCCAGCTCATCTAGCGGATACTCAGAGACCCAGTACTTC.

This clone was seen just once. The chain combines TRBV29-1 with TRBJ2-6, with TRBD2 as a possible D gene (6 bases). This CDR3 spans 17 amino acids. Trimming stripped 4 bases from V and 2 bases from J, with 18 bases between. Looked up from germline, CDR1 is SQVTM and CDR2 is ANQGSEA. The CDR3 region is CSVGGDSGTPGANVLTF. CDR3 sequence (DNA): TGCAGCGTTGGGGGAGATTCTGGGACTCCTGGGGCCAACGTCCTGACTTTC.

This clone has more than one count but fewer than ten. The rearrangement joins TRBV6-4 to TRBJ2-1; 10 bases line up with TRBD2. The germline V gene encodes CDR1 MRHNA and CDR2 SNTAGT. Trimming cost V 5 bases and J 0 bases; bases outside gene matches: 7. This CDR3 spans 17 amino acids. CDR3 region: CASSRISGGSSYNEQFF. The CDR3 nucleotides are TGTGCCAGCAGTCGAATTAGCGGGGGGAGCTCCTACAATGAGCAGTTCTTC.

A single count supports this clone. CDR3 DNA sequence: TGTGCCAGCAGCTCCAGGCCAGCAGATACGCAGTATTTT. It specifies CASSSRPADTQYF. This chain joins TRBV7-2 and TRBJ2-3; no clear D gene. Per the germline V gene, CDR1 is SGHTA and CDR2 is FQGNSA. The ends were cut back, 4 bases at V and 4 bases at J, with 9 bases in the middle. This CDR3 has 13 amino acids.